The following is a T cell receptor beta chain sequence with its context. One entry per CDR3 protein results from TCRdb running MiXCR on the 5' RACE reads. Seen here are approximately 150,000 distinct CDR3 sequences, 14% observed once, and the top ten hold 13% to 15%. These data are taken from a study of T-cell memory formation after mild COVID-19. In germline, CDR1 is KGHDR, CDR2 SFDVKD. V gave up 4 bases and J gave up 8 bases; unmatched junction bases: 7. CDR3 length equals 14 residues. The chain has TRBV24-1 and TRBJ2-3; 8 bases line up with TRBD2. Sequenced input: PBMCs or a T cell subset sorted from them (not recorded which). The TCR originated in an adult woman who had mild COVID-19 (a few samples of this study predate the infection). Cell type and time point are not known. The CDR3: CATSDPGLDLTQYF. DNA for the CDR3: TGTGCCACCAGTGACCCGGGACTAGACCTTACGCAGTATTTT.